This TCR beta chain was identified during a study of T-cell reconstitution after alpha-beta-depleted transplantation in children. Study observations and caveats: Reported findings indicate that, about two months after transplant, alpha-beta T cells came from several hundred expanded clones, which were derived from non-depleted graft cells.

It was with unique molecular identifiers that the TCRbeta library was prepared. Each CDR3 protein is one row after TCRdb ran MiXCR on the PCR reads. The sample contains more than 200,000 distinct CDR3 sequences, approximately 8% of which appear only once. CDR3 size: 15 residues. Trimming left V 4 bases short and J 1 base short, with 12 bases between. Per the germline V gene, CDR1 is LGHDT and CDR2 is YNNKEL (reference sequence). This clonotype was picked up a small number of times. No antigen is known for it. The origin of this receptor is a male patient aged 2-15 years who had a stem cell transplant for acute myeloid leukemia, so the T cells may come from the graft donor. The chain recombines TRBV3-1 with TRBJ2-3, with TRBD2 as a possible D gene (5 bases). Sequencing used PBMCs, mostly from graft donor cells, obtained 360 days after TCRalphabeta/CD19-depleted stem cell transplant. The CDR3 protein is CASSPGLLGTDTQYF. The DNA of the CDR3 is TGTGCCAGCAGCCCCGGACTCCTTGGCACAGATACGCAGTATTTT.